Listed below are T cell receptor beta chains from one sample, sequenced in a study of siplizumab effects on memory and regulatory T cells. The protocol was immunoSEQ multiplex PCR, while the TCRdb copy is restricted to in-frame clones and leaves out a portion. The sample shows approximately 120,000 clones, about 90% of them seen only once. Sequenced sample: Tregs sorted from blood. The receptors originated from a human donor in good health. Both conserved end residues are part of each CDR3. Fields, in order: D gene, V gene, clone size, J gene, CDR3 protein, CDR3 DNA. The D gene is left open where the match is weak. For some rows the clone size is stated as once, few or many, or as a class when expanded; others skip it.

D gene: NA
V gene: TRBV5-1
clone size: once
J gene: TRBJ2-3
CDR3 protein: CASSWVRGLATDTDTQYF
CDR3 DNA: TGCGCCAGCAGCTGGGTGCGAGGGCTTGCCACTGACACAGATACGCAGTATTTT

D gene: NA
V gene: TRBV5-8
clone size: NA
J gene: TRBJ1-2
CDR3 protein: CASSPDYGYTF
CDR3 DNA: TGTGCCAGCAGCCCGGACTATGGCTACACCTTC

D gene: NA
V gene: TRBV11-2
clone size: once
J gene: TRBJ1-3
CDR3 protein: CASTQGHSGNTIYF
CDR3 DNA: TGTGCCAGCACACAGGGCCACTCTGGAAACACCATATATTTT

D gene: TRBD1
V gene: TRBV5-6
clone size: NA
J gene: TRBJ1-4
CDR3 protein: CASSSDRGRGEKLFF
CDR3 DNA: TGTGCCAGCAGCTCCGACAGGGGGCGAGGGGAAAAACTGTTTTTT

D gene: NA
V gene: TRBV28
clone size: NA
J gene: TRBJ1-5
CDR3 protein: CASSLYNQGQPQHF
CDR3 DNA: TGTGCCAGCAGTCTATATAATCAGGGGCAGCCCCAGCATTTT

D gene: NA
V gene: TRBV5-1
clone size: NA
J gene: TRBJ2-7
CDR3 protein: CASSWGLRGEQYF
CDR3 DNA: TGCGCCAGCAGTTGGGGGTTGCGGGGCGAGCAGTACTTC

D gene: NA
V gene: TRBV18
clone size: NA
J gene: TRBJ1-1
CDR3 protein: CASSPQQVNTEAFF
CDR3 DNA: TGTGCCAGCTCACCACAACAGGTGAACACTGAAGCTTTCTTT

D gene: TRBD2
V gene: TRBV5-4
clone size: NA
J gene: TRBJ2-5
CDR3 protein: CASRLRTSGRGETQYF
CDR3 DNA: TGTGCCAGCAGACTACGGACTAGCGGGAGGGGAGAGACCCAGTACTTC

D gene: TRBD1
V gene: TRBV5-6
clone size: once
J gene: TRBJ1-4
CDR3 protein: CASSLGTGSATNEKLFF
CDR3 DNA: TGTGCCAGCAGCTTAGGGACAGGCAGTGCAACTAATGAAAAACTGTTTTTT

D gene: TRBD1
V gene: TRBV10-3
clone size: NA
J gene: TRBJ1-4
CDR3 protein: CAIRGQTGINEKLFF
CDR3 DNA: TGTGCCATCAGAGGACAGACAGGGATTAATGAAAAACTGTTTTTT

D gene: NA
V gene: TRBV5-8
clone size: NA
J gene: TRBJ2-5
CDR3 protein: CASSLQGSGVQETQYF
CDR3 DNA: TGTGCCAGCAGCTTGCAGGGCAGTGGGGTCCAAGAGACCCAGTACTTC

D gene: NA
V gene: TRBV7-2
clone size: NA
J gene: TRBJ1-2
CDR3 protein: CASSLAGGSYGYTF
CDR3 DNA: TGTGCCAGCAGCTTAGCGGGAGGGTCGTATGGCTACACCTTC

D gene: NA
V gene: TRBV7-9
clone size: once
J gene: TRBJ2-3
CDR3 protein: CASSRGTPATDTQYF
CDR3 DNA: TGTGCCAGCAGCCGAGGGACTCCAGCGACAGATACGCAGTATTTT

D gene: NA
V gene: TRBV18
clone size: NA
J gene: TRBJ1-4
CDR3 protein: CASSPPTQVREKLFF
CDR3 DNA: TGTGCCAGCTCACCACCGACACAGGTGCGCGAAAAACTGTTTTTT

D gene: NA
V gene: TRBV25-1
clone size: NA
J gene: TRBJ1-2
CDR3 protein: CASSPKGGAGRGGYTF
CDR3 DNA: TGTGCCAGCAGTCCAAAGGGGGGGGCCGGAAGGGGTGGCTACACCTTC

D gene: NA
V gene: TRBV7-2
clone size: once
J gene: TRBJ1-2
CDR3 protein: CASSRSDLGYGYTF
CDR3 DNA: TGTGCCAGCAGCCGATCAGACCTTGGCTATGGCTACACCTTC

D gene: TRBD2
V gene: TRBV7-2
clone size: NA
J gene: TRBJ2-3
CDR3 protein: CASSLRWGGTDTQYF
CDR3 DNA: TGTGCCAGCAGCTTGCGATGGGGGGGGACAGATACGCAGTATTTT

D gene: NA
V gene: TRBV7-2
clone size: NA
J gene: TRBJ1-6
CDR3 protein: CASSLRQGNSPLHF
CDR3 DNA: TGTGCCAGCAGCTTAAGGCAGGGGAATTCACCCCTCCACTTT

D gene: NA
V gene: TRBV5-4
clone size: NA
J gene: TRBJ2-7
CDR3 protein: CASSLQGRGSYEQYF
CDR3 DNA: TGTGCCAGCAGCTTACAGGGGAGGGGATCCTACGAGCAGTACTTC

D gene: TRBD1
V gene: TRBV5-4
clone size: once
J gene: TRBJ1-4
CDR3 protein: CASSFGGTGAGGEKLFF
CDR3 DNA: TGTGCCAGCAGCTTTGGGGGAACAGGGGCTGGGGGTGAAAAACTGTTTTTT

D gene: NA
V gene: TRBV10-2
clone size: NA
J gene: TRBJ1-5
CDR3 protein: CASSSSGTSVNQPQHF
CDR3 DNA: TGCGCCAGCAGCTCCTCGGGGACGTCCGTCAATCAGCCCCAGCATTTT

D gene: TRBD1
V gene: TRBV6-5
clone size: once
J gene: TRBJ1-2
CDR3 protein: CASSYAQGEGYGYTF
CDR3 DNA: TGTGCCAGCAGTTACGCACAGGGGGAGGGCTATGGCTACACCTTC

D gene: NA
V gene: TRBV7-8
clone size: NA
J gene: TRBJ1-5
CDR3 protein: CASSLDRASNQPQHF
CDR3 DNA: TGTGCCAGCAGCTTAGATCGGGCTAGCAATCAGCCCCAGCATTTT

D gene: NA
V gene: TRBV19
clone size: NA
J gene: TRBJ2-5
CDR3 protein: CASSPPPNGKKYF
CDR3 DNA: TGTGCCAGTAGTCCCCCCCCAAACGGCAAAAAGTACTTC

D gene: TRBD1
V gene: TRBV27
clone size: NA
J gene: TRBJ1-6
CDR3 protein: CASSSLSTGQGNSPLHF
CDR3 DNA: TGTGCCAGCAGTTCCCTCTCTACCGGACAGGGAAATTCACCCCTCCACTTT

D gene: NA
V gene: TRBV6-1
clone size: once
J gene: TRBJ1-1
CDR3 protein: CASSDGGNGWNTEAFF
CDR3 DNA: TGTGCCAGCAGTGATGGAGGAAACGGCTGGAACACTGAAGCTTTCTTT

D gene: TRBD2
V gene: TRBV5-1
clone size: NA
J gene: TRBJ2-3
CDR3 protein: CASSLNFRAGDADTQYF
CDR3 DNA: TGCGCCAGCAGCTTGAATTTTCGAGCGGGAGACGCAGATACGCAGTATTTT

D gene: NA
V gene: TRBV9
clone size: few
J gene: TRBJ1-2
CDR3 protein: CASSVEEGRYGYTF
CDR3 DNA: TGTGCCAGCAGCGTAGAGGAGGGACGCTATGGCTACACCTTC

D gene: TRBD2
V gene: TRBV11-2
clone size: once
J gene: TRBJ2-7
CDR3 protein: CATRGGDEQYF
CDR3 DNA: TGTGCCACCCGGGGGGGAGACGAGCAGTACTTC

D gene: NA
V gene: TRBV11-1
clone size: NA
J gene: TRBJ2-3
CDR3 protein: CASSLDDYTDTQYF
CDR3 DNA: TGTGCCAGCAGCTTAGATGATTACACAGATACGCAGTATTTT

D gene: NA
V gene: TRBV19
clone size: once
J gene: TRBJ1-2
CDR3 protein: CASSRWANYGYTF
CDR3 DNA: TGTGCCAGTAGCCGCTGGGCAAACTATGGCTACACCTTC

D gene: TRBD2
V gene: TRBV9
clone size: NA
J gene: TRBJ2-4
CDR3 protein: CASSPRGSGGRKKSRAKNIQYF
CDR3 DNA: TGTGCCAGCAGCCCCCGAGGGTCGGGGGGGCGCAAAAAATCCAGAGCCAAAAACATTCAGTACTTC

D gene: TRBD1
V gene: TRBV7-9
clone size: NA
J gene: TRBJ1-4
CDR3 protein: CASSLGLAGGNEKLFF
CDR3 DNA: TGTGCCAGCAGCTTAGGGCTCGCAGGGGGAAATGAAAAACTGTTTTTT

D gene: TRBD1
V gene: TRBV9
clone size: NA
J gene: TRBJ1-2
CDR3 protein: CASSAWTGGGYTF
CDR3 DNA: TGTGCCAGCAGCGCGTGGACAGGGGGAGGCTACACCTTC

D gene: NA
V gene: TRBV20-1
clone size: NA
J gene: TRBJ1-1
CDR3 protein: CSARWNTEAFF
CDR3 DNA: TGCAGTGCTAGGTGGAACACTGAAGCTTTCTTT

D gene: NA
V gene: TRBV27
clone size: once
J gene: TRBJ2-7
CDR3 protein: CASGRQASYEQYF
CDR3 DNA: TGTGCCAGCGGCCGACAGGCCTCTTACGAGCAGTACTTC

D gene: TRBD1
V gene: TRBV6-1
clone size: NA
J gene: TRBJ2-7
CDR3 protein: CASSEPPGQGYEQYF
CDR3 DNA: TGTGCCAGCAGTGAGCCCCCGGGACAGGGGTACGAGCAGTACTTC

D gene: NA
V gene: TRBV11-2
clone size: NA
J gene: TRBJ1-6
CDR3 protein: CASSLVSRISYNSPLHF
CDR3 DNA: TGTGCCAGCAGCTTAGTGAGCAGGATATCCTATAATTCACCCCTCCACTTT

D gene: NA
V gene: TRBV19
clone size: NA
J gene: TRBJ1-1
CDR3 protein: CASSTQLNTEAFF
CDR3 DNA: TGTGCCAGTAGTACTCAGTTGAACACTGAAGCTTTCTTT

D gene: NA
V gene: TRBV10-3
clone size: NA
J gene: TRBJ1-5
CDR3 protein: CAISESEGWPQHF
CDR3 DNA: TGTGCCATCAGTGAAAGTGAGGGGTGGCCCCAGCATTTT

D gene: NA
V gene: TRBV4-1
clone size: NA
J gene: TRBJ2-5
CDR3 protein: CASSQSQGGTQYF
CDR3 DNA: TGCGCCAGCAGCCAATCACAAGGAGGGACCCAGTACTTC

D gene: NA
V gene: TRBV5-5
clone size: NA
J gene: TRBJ1-2
CDR3 protein: CASTQQGGYGYTF
CDR3 DNA: TGTGCCAGCACACAACAGGGAGGCTATGGCTACACCTTC

D gene: NA
V gene: TRBV4-2
clone size: NA
J gene: TRBJ2-2
CDR3 protein: CASSQGRGNTGELFF
CDR3 DNA: TGTGCCAGCAGCCAAGGCAGGGGAAACACCGGGGAGCTGTTTTTT

D gene: NA
V gene: TRBV7-9
clone size: NA
J gene: TRBJ2-1
CDR3 protein: CASSPGSNEQFF
CDR3 DNA: TGTGCCAGCAGCCCAGGGTCAAATGAGCAGTTCTTC

D gene: TRBD1
V gene: TRBV15
clone size: few
J gene: TRBJ2-6
CDR3 protein: CATSRDDRAYSGANVLTF
CDR3 DNA: TGTGCCACCAGCAGAGATGACAGGGCCTACTCTGGGGCCAACGTCCTGACTTTC

D gene: TRBD1
V gene: TRBV4-2
clone size: NA
J gene: TRBJ1-5
CDR3 protein: CASSPGQGEAKGNQPQHF
CDR3 DNA: TGTGCCAGCAGCCCCGGACAGGGGGAGGCGAAGGGCAATCAGCCCCAGCATTTT

D gene: NA
V gene: TRBV5-4
clone size: NA
J gene: TRBJ1-2
CDR3 protein: CASSLEQGYGYTF
CDR3 DNA: TGTGCCAGCAGCTTGGAACAGGGCTATGGCTACACCTTC

D gene: NA
V gene: TRBV5-1
clone size: NA
J gene: TRBJ2-7
CDR3 protein: CASSFLGGEQYF
CDR3 DNA: TGCGCCAGCAGCTTTTTAGGGGGCGAGCAGTACTTC

D gene: TRBD1
V gene: TRBV4-1
clone size: NA
J gene: TRBJ2-7
CDR3 protein: CASSSWTGATYEQYF
CDR3 DNA: TGCGCCAGCAGCTCCTGGACAGGGGCGACATACGAGCAGTACTTC

D gene: NA
V gene: TRBV5-6
clone size: once
J gene: TRBJ2-7
CDR3 protein: CASSFGRRVGYEQYF
CDR3 DNA: TGTGCCAGCAGCTTCGGTCGCAGGGTAGGCTACGAGCAGTACTTC

D gene: NA
V gene: TRBV9
clone size: NA
J gene: TRBJ2-1
CDR3 protein: CACGAGSSYNEQFF
CDR3 DNA: TGTGCCTGTGGGGCAGGGAGCTCCTACAATGAGCAGTTCTTC

D gene: NA
V gene: TRBV5-6
clone size: many
J gene: TRBJ2-7
CDR3 protein: CASSLAAGGRAYEQYF
CDR3 DNA: TGTGCCAGCAGCTTGGCCGCTGGGGGCAGGGCCTACGAGCAGTACTTC

D gene: TRBD2
V gene: TRBV19
clone size: NA
J gene: TRBJ2-3
CDR3 protein: CASSSGSWVDTQYF
CDR3 DNA: TGTGCCAGTTCTAGCGGGAGTTGGGTAGATACGCAGTATTTT

D gene: TRBD2
V gene: TRBV5-1
clone size: NA
J gene: TRBJ2-1
CDR3 protein: CASSLLSGRARNEQFF
CDR3 DNA: TGCGCCAGCAGCTTGTTGAGCGGGAGGGCCCGGAATGAGCAGTTCTTC

D gene: NA
V gene: TRBV5-1
clone size: NA
J gene: TRBJ1-4
CDR3 protein: CASSLEGSREKLFF
CDR3 DNA: TGCGCCAGCAGCTTGGAGGGAAGCAGGGAAAAACTGTTTTTT